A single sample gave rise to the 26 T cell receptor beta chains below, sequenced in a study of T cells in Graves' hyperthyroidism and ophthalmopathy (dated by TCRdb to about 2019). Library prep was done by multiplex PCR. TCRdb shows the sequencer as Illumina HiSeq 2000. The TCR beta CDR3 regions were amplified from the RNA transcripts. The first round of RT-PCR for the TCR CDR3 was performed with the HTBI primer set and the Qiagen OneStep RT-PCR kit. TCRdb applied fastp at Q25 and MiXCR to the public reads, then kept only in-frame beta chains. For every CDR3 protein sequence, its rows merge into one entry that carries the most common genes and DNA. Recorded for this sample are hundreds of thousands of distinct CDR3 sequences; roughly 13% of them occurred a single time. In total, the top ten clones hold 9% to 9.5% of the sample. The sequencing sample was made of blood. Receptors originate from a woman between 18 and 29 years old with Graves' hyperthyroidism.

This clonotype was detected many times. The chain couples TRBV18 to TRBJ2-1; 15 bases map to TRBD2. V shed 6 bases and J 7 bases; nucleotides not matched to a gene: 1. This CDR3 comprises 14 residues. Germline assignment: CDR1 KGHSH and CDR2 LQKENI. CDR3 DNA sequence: TGTGCCAGCTCGGGACTAGCGGGAGGAAATGAGCAGTTCTTC. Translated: CASSGLAGGNEQFF.

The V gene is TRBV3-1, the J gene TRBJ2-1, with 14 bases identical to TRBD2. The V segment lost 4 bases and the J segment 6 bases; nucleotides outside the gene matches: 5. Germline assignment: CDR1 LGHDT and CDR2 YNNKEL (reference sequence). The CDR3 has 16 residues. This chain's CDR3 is CASSRATSGRANEQFF. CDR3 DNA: TGTGCCAGCAGCCGTGCGACTAGCGGGAGGGCCAATGAGCAGTTCTTC.

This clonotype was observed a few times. CDR3 coding DNA: TGTGCCAGCAGCTTAATCGCCTACGAGCAGTACTTC. Its translation is CASSLIAYEQYF. The chain has TRBV5-4 and TRBJ2-7; D is uncertain. CDR3 length: 12 residues. CDR1 and CDR2 (germline): SGHNT, YYREEE (reference sequence). V was trimmed by 2 bases and J by 2 bases, leaving 5 bases between them.

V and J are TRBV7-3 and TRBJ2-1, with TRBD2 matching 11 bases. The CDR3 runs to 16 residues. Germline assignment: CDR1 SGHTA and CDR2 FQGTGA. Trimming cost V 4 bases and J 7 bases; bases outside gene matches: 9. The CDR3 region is CASSYGTSGSKNEQFF. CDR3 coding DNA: TGTGCCAGCAGCTATGGTACTAGCGGGAGTAAAAATGAGCAGTTCTTC.

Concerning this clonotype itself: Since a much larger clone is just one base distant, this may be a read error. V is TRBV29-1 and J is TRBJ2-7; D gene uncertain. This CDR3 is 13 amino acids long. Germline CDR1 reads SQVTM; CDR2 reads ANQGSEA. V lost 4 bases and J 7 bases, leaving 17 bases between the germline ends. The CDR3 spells CSVVGSFGGEQYF. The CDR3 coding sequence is TGCAGCGTTGTTGGCTCCTTCGGTGGGGAGCAGTACTTC.

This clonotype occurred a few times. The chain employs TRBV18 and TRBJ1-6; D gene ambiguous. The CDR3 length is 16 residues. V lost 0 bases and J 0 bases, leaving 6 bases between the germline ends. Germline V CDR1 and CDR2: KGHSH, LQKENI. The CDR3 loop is CASSPPESSYNSPLHF. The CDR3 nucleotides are TGTGCCAGCTCACCACCCGAGAGCTCCTATAATTCACCCCTCCACTTT.

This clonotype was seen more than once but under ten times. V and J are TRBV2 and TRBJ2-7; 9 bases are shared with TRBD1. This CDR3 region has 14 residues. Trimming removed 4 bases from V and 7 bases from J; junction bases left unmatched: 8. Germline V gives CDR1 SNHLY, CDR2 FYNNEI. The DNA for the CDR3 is TGTGCCAGCAGTGCAGGGACAGGGACGAGAGAGCAGTACTTC. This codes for CASSAGTGTREQYF.

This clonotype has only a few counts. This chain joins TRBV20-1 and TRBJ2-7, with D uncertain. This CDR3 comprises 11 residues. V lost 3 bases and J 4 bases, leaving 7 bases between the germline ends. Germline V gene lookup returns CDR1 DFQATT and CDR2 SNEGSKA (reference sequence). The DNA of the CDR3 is TGCAGTGCTAGCAAACTGTACGAGCAGTACTTC. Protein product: CSASKLYEQYF.

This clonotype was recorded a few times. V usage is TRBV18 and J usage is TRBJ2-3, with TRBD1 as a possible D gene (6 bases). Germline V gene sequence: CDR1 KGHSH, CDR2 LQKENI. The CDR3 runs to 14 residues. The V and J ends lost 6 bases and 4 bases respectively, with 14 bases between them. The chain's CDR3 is CASSRKQGPDTQYF. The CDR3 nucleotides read TGTGCCAGCTCCCGAAAACAGGGCCCAGATACGCAGTATTTT. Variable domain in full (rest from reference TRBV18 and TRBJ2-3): NAGVMQNPRHLVRRRGQEARLRCSPMKGHSHVYWYRQLPEEGLKFMVYLQKENIIDESGMPKERFSAEFPKEGPSILRIQQVVRGDSAAYFCASSRKQGPDTQYFGPGTRLTVL.

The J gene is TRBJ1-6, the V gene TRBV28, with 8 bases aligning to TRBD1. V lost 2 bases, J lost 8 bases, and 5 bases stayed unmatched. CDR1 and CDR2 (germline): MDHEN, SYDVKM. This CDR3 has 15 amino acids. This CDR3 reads CASSLLQTGDSPLHF. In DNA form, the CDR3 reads TGTGCCAGCAGTTTACTACAGACAGGGGATTCACCCCTCCACTTT.

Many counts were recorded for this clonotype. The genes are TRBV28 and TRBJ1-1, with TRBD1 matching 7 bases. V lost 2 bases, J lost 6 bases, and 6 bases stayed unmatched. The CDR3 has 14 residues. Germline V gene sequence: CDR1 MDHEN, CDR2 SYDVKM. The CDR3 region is CASSLAGGSSEAFF. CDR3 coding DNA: TGTGCCAGCAGTTTAGCAGGGGGAAGCTCTGAAGCTTTCTTT.

The CDR3: CASSRRESYTGELFF. The CDR3 DNA reads TGTGCCAGCAGCCGCAGGGAATCGTACACCGGGGAGCTGTTTTTT. The V and J genes are TRBV6-1 and TRBJ2-2; a weak D match, TRBD1 (5 bases). The CDR3 spans 15 residues. Trimming cost V 6 bases and J 3 bases, with 14 bases left between them. Per germline, CDR1 MNHNS and CDR2 SASEGT.

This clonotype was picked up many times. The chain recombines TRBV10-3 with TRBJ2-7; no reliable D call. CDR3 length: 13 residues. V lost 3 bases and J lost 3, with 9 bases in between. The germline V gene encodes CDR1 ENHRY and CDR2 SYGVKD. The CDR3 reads CAISEIMNYEQYF. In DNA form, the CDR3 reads TGTGCCATCAGTGAAATCATGAACTACGAGCAGTACTTC.

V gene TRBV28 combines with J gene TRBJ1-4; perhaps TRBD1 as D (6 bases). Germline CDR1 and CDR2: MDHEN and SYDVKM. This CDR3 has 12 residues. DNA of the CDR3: TGTGCTCGACAGGAGATTAATGAAAAACTGTTTTTT. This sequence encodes CARQEINEKLFF.

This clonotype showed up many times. CDR3 in DNA: TGCAGTGCCCCACTTGGGACAGGGCCCTATGGCTACACCTTC. This gives the protein CSAPLGTGPYGYTF. The chain joins TRBV20-1 to TRBJ1-2; TRBD1 matches 9 bases. CDR3 size: 14 residues. Germline-derived CDR1 and CDR2 are DFQATT and SNEGSKA (reference sequence). V shed 6 bases and J 4 bases; nucleotides not matched to a gene: 9.

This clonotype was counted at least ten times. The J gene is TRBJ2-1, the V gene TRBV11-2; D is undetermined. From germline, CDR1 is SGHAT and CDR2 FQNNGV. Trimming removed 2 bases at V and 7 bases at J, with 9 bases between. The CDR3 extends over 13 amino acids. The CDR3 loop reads CASSLFAANEQFF. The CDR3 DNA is TGTGCCAGCAGCTTATTCGCGGCAAATGAGCAGTTCTTC.

The CDR3 coding sequence is TGTGCCAGTAGATTGGGACAGGGTGTTTACAATGAGCAGTTCTTC. Amino acids: CASRLGQGVYNEQFF. The V gene is TRBV19, the J gene TRBJ2-1; 9 positions agree with TRBD1. V lost 6 bases to trimming and J lost 4 bases; unmatched junction nucleotides: 7. Germline V gene sequence: CDR1 LNHDA, CDR2 SQIVND (reference sequence). This CDR3 region has 15 residues.

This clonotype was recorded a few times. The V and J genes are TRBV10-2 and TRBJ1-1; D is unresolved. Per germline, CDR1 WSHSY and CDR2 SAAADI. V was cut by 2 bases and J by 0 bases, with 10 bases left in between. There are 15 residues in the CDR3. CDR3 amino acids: CASSETSRMNTEAFF. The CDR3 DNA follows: TGCGCCAGCAGTGAGACATCAAGAATGAACACTGAAGCTTTCTTT.

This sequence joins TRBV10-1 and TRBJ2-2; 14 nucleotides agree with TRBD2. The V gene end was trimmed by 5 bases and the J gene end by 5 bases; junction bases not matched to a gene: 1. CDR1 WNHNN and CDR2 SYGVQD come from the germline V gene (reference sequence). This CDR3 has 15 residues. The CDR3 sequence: CASSWTSGGTGELFF. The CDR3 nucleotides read TGCGCCAGCAGTTGGACTAGCGGGGGGACCGGGGAGCTGTTTTTT.

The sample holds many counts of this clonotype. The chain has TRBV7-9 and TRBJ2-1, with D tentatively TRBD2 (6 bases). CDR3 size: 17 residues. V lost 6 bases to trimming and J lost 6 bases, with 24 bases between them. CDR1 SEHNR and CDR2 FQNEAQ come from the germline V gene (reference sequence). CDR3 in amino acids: CASSPGSGGVKGNEQFF. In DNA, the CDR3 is TGTGCCAGCAGTCCCGGTAGCGGTGGGGTAAAGGGCAATGAGCAGTTCTTC.

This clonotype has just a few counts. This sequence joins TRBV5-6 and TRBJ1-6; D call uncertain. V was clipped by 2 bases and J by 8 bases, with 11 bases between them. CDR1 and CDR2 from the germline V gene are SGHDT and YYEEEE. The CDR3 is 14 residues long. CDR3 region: CASSLGRLDSPLHF. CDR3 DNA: TGTGCCAGCAGCTTAGGTCGACTGGATTCACCCCTCCACTTT. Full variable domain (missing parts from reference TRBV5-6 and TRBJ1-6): DAGVTQSPTHLIKTRGQQVTLRCSPKSGHDTVSWYQQALGQGPQFIFQYYEEEERQRGNFPDRFSGHQFPNYSSELNVNALLLGDSALYLCASSLGRLDSPLHFGNGTRLTVT.

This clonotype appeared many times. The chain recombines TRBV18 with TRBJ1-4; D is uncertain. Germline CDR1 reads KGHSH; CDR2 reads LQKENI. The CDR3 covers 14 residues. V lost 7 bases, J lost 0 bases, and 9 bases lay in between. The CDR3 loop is CASFEVATNEKLFF. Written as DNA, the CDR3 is TGTGCCAGCTTTGAAGTTGCAACTAATGAAAAACTGTTTTTT.

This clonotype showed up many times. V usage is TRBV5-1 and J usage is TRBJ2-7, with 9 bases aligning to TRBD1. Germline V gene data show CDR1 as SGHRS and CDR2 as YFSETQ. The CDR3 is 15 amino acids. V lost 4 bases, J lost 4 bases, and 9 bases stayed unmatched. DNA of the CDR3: TGCGCCAGCAGCCACACCGGGACAGGGCCGTACGAGCAGTACTTC. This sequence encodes CASSHTGTGPYEQYF.

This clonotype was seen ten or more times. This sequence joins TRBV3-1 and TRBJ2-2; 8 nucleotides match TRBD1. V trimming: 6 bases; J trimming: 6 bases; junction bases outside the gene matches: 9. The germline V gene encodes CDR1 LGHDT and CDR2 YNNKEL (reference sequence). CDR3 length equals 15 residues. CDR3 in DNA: TGTGCCAGCAGTTACAGACAGGGGATGGCCGGGGAGCTGTTTTTT. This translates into CASSYRQGMAGELFF.

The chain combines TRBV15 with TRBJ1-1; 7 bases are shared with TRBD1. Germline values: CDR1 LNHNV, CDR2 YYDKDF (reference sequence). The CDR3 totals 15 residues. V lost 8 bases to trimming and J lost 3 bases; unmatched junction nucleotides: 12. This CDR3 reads CATAGTEVRHTEAFF. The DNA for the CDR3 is TGTGCCACCGCCGGGACAGAGGTTCGACACACTGAAGCTTTCTTT.

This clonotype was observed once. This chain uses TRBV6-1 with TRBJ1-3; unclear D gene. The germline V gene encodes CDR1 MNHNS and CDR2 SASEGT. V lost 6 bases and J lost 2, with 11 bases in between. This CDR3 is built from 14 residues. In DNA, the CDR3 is TGTGCCAGCAGACGACACGATCCTGGAAACACCATATATTTT. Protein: CASRRHDPGNTIYF.